The 23 T cell receptor beta chains in this list originate from one sample, sequenced in a study of blood T cell repertoires in COVID-19. Profiling relied on immunoSEQ multiplex PCR, and the TCRdb table lists in-frame clones only, not all of them. The sample consists of approximately 67,000 clones, over 70% of them appearing once. The specimen sequenced was peripheral blood. The receptors were gathered from a man in his fifties or sixties with active COVID-19.

This sequence joins TRBV5-1 and TRBJ2-2; 9 nucleotides align to TRBD1. Germline CDR1 SGHRS, CDR2 YFSETQ. After removal of 2 bases from V and 6 bases from J, the junction contained 8 bases not matched to a gene. CDR3 length: 16 residues. CDR3 nucleotides: TGCGCCAGCAGCTTAGCCGGGACAGGGCTCCCCGGGGAGCTGTTTTTT. Protein sequence: CASSLAGTGLPGELFF.

The genes are TRBV27 and TRBJ2-1, with a tentative D call TRBD1 (5 bases). The CDR3 covers 15 residues. Germline CDR1 MNHEY, CDR2 SMNVEV (reference sequence). V lost 4 bases to trimming and J lost 0 bases, with 10 bases between them. The CDR3 reads CASSSQGGSYNEQFF. The CDR3 bases are TGTGCCAGCAGTTCCCAGGGCGGCTCCTACAATGAGCAGTTCTTC.

V is TRBV29-1 and J is TRBJ2-7; weak D call: TRBD1 (6 bases). Germline lookup yields CDR1 SQVTM and CDR2 ANQGSEA. The CDR3 length is 12 residues. V dropped 0 bases and J dropped 3 bases, with 6 bases sitting between them. The CDR3 sequence is CSVEEDSYEQYF. The CDR3, as DNA: TGCAGCGTTGAAGAGGACAGCTACGAGCAGTACTTC.

The chain combines TRBV7-3 with TRBJ2-2, with 7 bases fitting TRBD1. The CDR3 is 13 amino acids. Losses at the gene ends were 8 bases for V and 2 bases for J; bases not matched to a gene: 2. Germline CDR1 and CDR2: SGHTA and FQGTGA. CDR3 in DNA: TGTGCCAGCGGGGACAGTAACACCGGGGAGCTGTTTTTT. Translation gives CASGDSNTGELFF. The full variable domain, rest sourced from reference TRBV7-3 and TRBJ2-2, is GAGVSQTPSNKVTEKGKYVELRCDPISGHTALYWYRQSLGQGPEFLIYFQGTGAADDSGLPNDRFFAVRPEGSVSTLKIQRTERGDSAVYLCASGDSNTGELFFGEGSRLTVL.

This chain connects TRBV7-2 to TRBJ2-1; no clear D gene. The CDR3 contains 15 residues. V was trimmed by 4 bases and J by 4 bases, leaving 14 bases between them. CDR1 and CDR2 (germline): SGHTA, FQGNSA. In nucleotides, the CDR3 is TGTGCCAGCAGCTCACCCGCCCCCAGTTACAATGAGCAGTTCTTC. It is translated as CASSSPAPSYNEQFF.

The chain employs TRBV10-3 and TRBJ1-5, with 8 bases matching TRBD1. CDR1 is ENHRY, CDR2 SYGVKD, per germline. CDR3 size: 15 residues. The junction had 6 bases not matched to a gene; V was cut back by 3 bases and J by 5 bases. This CDR3 reads CAISDSDRGYQPQHF. For the CDR3, the DNA is TGTGCCATCAGTGATTCCGACAGGGGTTATCAGCCCCAGCATTTT.

The V gene is TRBV29-1, the J gene TRBJ2-5; 7 positions agree with TRBD1. Looked up from germline, CDR1 is SQVTM and CDR2 is ANQGSEA. V shed 7 bases and J 7 bases; nucleotides not matched to a gene: 6. This CDR3 is built from 11 residues. The DNA for the CDR3 is TGCAGCGCCCCGAACAGGGGGACCCAGTACTTC. Its protein product is CSAPNRGTQYF.

This chain links TRBV4-1 with TRBJ1-1; TRBD1 aligns across 11 bases. The ends lost 3 bases at V and 3 bases at J; junction bases unmatched: 6. Germline V CDR1 and CDR2: MGHRA, YSYEKL. This CDR3 contains 16 residues. The CDR3: CASSHGPGQGDTEAFF. The CDR3 DNA reads as TGCGCCAGCAGCCACGGACCGGGACAGGGGGACACTGAAGCTTTCTTT.

The chain is built from TRBV5-1 and TRBJ2-1; 13 positions agree with TRBD2. V lost 4 bases to trimming and J lost 5 bases; unmatched junction nucleotides: 6. The CDR3 has 16 residues. Germline V gives CDR1 SGHRS, CDR2 YFSETQ. As DNA, the CDR3 is TGCGCCAGCAGCCTCTGGACTAGCGGGAGCGACAATGAGCAGTTCTTC. Encoded protein: CASSLWTSGSDNEQFF. The full variable domain, in which reference TRBV5-1 and TRBJ2-1 provide the parts outside the CDR3, is KAGVTQTPRYLIKTRGQQVTLSCSPISGHRSVSWYQQTPGQGLQFLFEYFSETQRNKGNFPGRFSGRQFSNSRSEMNVSTLELGDSALYLCASSLWTSGSDNEQFFGPGTRLTVL.

J is TRBJ2-5 and V is TRBV24-1; perhaps TRBD2 as D (6 bases). Germline-derived CDR1 and CDR2 are KGHDR and SFDVKD. The CDR3 spans 15 residues. V was clipped by 5 bases and J by 0 bases, with 12 bases between them. The CDR3 sequence: CATSGARGYQETQYF. CDR3 DNA sequence: TGTGCCACCAGTGGGGCCCGGGGGTACCAAGAGACCCAGTACTTC.

The chain combines TRBV11-1 with TRBJ2-7, with a weak D call TRBD2 (5 bases). This CDR3 spans 14 amino acids. The ends were cut back, 2 bases at V and 0 bases at J, with 8 bases in the middle. The germline V gene has CDR1 SGHAT and CDR2 FQDESV (reference sequence). Written as DNA, the CDR3 is TGTGCCAGCAGCTTATCCGGGAACTCCTACGAGCAGTACTTC. Its protein is CASSLSGNSYEQYF.

The rearrangement joins TRBV9 to TRBJ2-1, with 10 bases identical to TRBD2. From germline, CDR1 is SGDLS and CDR2 YYNGEE. The J segment lost 6 bases and the V segment lost 4 bases, leaving 13 bases of the junction unmatched. This CDR3 is 17 amino acids long. The CDR3 DNA reads as TGTGCCAGCAGCCCCCAGGGGAGCCAGCGGGGGGGCAATGAGCAGTTCTTC. Encoded protein: CASSPQGSQRGGNEQFF.

The V call is TRBV5-8, the J call TRBJ2-5; D possibly corresponds to TRBD1 (6 bases). CDR3 length equals 15 residues. Germline assignment: CDR1 SGHTS and CDR2 YDEGEE. Trimming cost V 4 bases and J 4 bases, with 17 bases left between them. CDR3 residues: CASSPGEGYIETQYF. CDR3 DNA: TGTGCCAGCAGCCCAGGGGAAGGGTATATAGAGACCCAGTACTTC. The complete variable domain, with remaining parts taken from reference TRBV5-8 and TRBJ2-5, reads EAGVTQSPTHLIKTRGQQATLRCSPISGHTSVYWYQQALGLGLQFLLWYDEGEERNRGNFPPRFSGRQFPNYSSELNVNALELEDSALYLCASSPGEGYIETQYFGPGTRLLVL.

The J gene is TRBJ1-6, the V gene TRBV7-3; TRBD1 is a possible D gene (5 bases). V was pared by 2 bases and J by 6 bases, with 8 bases between. The CDR3 is made up of 14 amino acids. Germline CDR1 reads SGHTA; CDR2 reads FQGTGA. The CDR3 sequence is CASSLAGGNSPLHF. The CDR3 bases are TGTGCCAGCAGCTTAGCCGGGGGTAATTCACCCCTCCACTTT. The full variable domain, its missing parts supplied by reference TRBV7-3 and TRBJ1-6, is GAGVSQTPSNKVTEKGKYVELRCDPISGHTALYWYRQSLGQGPEFLIYFQGTGAADDSGLPNDRFFAVRPEGSVSTLKIQRTERGDSAVYLCASSLAGGNSPLHFGNGTRLTVT.

The chain combines TRBV6-1 with TRBJ1-1, with D unresolved. There are 14 residues in the CDR3. Germline V gene lookup returns CDR1 MNHNS and CDR2 SASEGT. V was shortened by 2 bases and J by 1 base, with 8 bases between the two germline ends. Here the CDR3 reads CASSELRGNTEAFF. CDR3 bases: TGTGCCAGCAGTGAACTTAGAGGGAACACTGAAGCTTTCTTT.

This chain connects TRBV11-2 to TRBJ1-2; a weak D match, TRBD1 (5 bases). CDR1 is SGHAT, CDR2 FQNNGV, per germline. V shed 0 bases and J shed 7 bases, with 9 bases lying between them. The CDR3 is made up of 13 amino acids. The CDR3 reads CASSLEGVGGYTF. The CDR3 coding sequence is TGTGCCAGCAGCTTAGAAGGGGTTGGTGGCTACACCTTC.

The V call is TRBV18, the J call TRBJ1-2, with D perhaps TRBD1 (5 bases). V was cut by 0 bases and J by 2 bases, with 10 bases left in between. CDR3 length: 15 residues. CDR1 is KGHSH, CDR2 LQKENI, per germline. CDR3 residues: CASSPPAGSNYGYTF. The CDR3 DNA reads TGTGCCAGCTCACCACCGGCAGGGTCCAACTATGGCTACACCTTC.

V gene TRBV24-1 combines with J gene TRBJ2-1; TRBD2 agrees at 14 bases. CDR1 and CDR2 (germline): KGHDR, SFDVKD. The ends lost 5 bases at V and 7 bases at J; junction bases unmatched: 6. The length of the CDR3 is 16 residues. CDR3 sequence: CATSVLGTSGRNEQFF. CDR3 bases: TGTGCCACCAGTGTTCTCGGGACTAGCGGGAGAAATGAGCAGTTCTTC.

The V and J genes are TRBV7-9 and TRBJ1-2, with D unresolved. Germline lookup yields CDR1 SEHNR and CDR2 FQNEAQ (reference sequence). V lost 3 bases and J 3 bases, leaving 11 bases between the germline ends. The CDR3 length is 14 residues. The CDR3 loop is CASSLNRGDYGYTF. In DNA form, the CDR3 reads TGTGCCAGCAGCTTGAACCGGGGTGACTATGGCTACACCTTC.

This chain uses TRBV5-4 with TRBJ2-1, with a weak D call TRBD1 (5 bases). This CDR3 spans 13 amino acids. The germline gives CDR1 SGHNT, CDR2 YYREEE (reference sequence). The ends were cut back, 5 bases at V and 6 bases at J, with 12 bases in the middle. The CDR3 sequence is CASRKNQGNEQFF. CDR3 DNA: TGTGCCAGCAGAAAAAATCAGGGCAATGAGCAGTTCTTC.

J is TRBJ2-5 and V is TRBV7-2; D is undetermined. V shed 1 base and J shed 2 bases, with 11 bases lying between them. The CDR3 covers 15 residues. Germline-derived CDR1 and CDR2 are SGHTA and FQGNSA. The CDR3 is CASSLVSGRQETQYF. The CDR3 nucleotides are TGTGCCAGCAGCTTAGTATCAGGTCGGCAAGAGACCCAGTACTTC.

This rearrangement joins TRBV7-2 to TRBJ2-3, with TRBD2 matching over 7 bases. Trimming removed 2 bases from V and 8 bases from J; junction bases left unmatched: 19. The germline V gene has CDR1 SGHTA and CDR2 FQGNSA. This CDR3 is built from 18 residues. The chain's CDR3 is CASSLRPSGYGPRGTQYF. CDR3 coding DNA: TGTGCCAGCAGCTTACGGCCTAGCGGATACGGCCCGCGGGGTACGCAGTATTTT.

This chain connects TRBV6-5 to TRBJ2-1; TRBD2 aligns across 13 bases. V shed 0 bases, J shed 12 bases, and the junction held 8 bases outside the gene matches. Germline CDR1 is MNHEY and CDR2 is SVGAGI. This CDR3 contains 16 residues. CDR3 sequence (DNA): TGTGCCAGCAGTTACTCTACTACTAGCGGGAGGGCCGGGCAGTTCTTC. Its protein is CASSYSTTSGRAGQFF.